These 17 T cell receptor beta chains originate from one sample sequenced in a study of beta chain features in type 1 diabetes. Reverse transcribing all isolated RNA meant expressed TCRB transcripts were sequenced. Libraries were prepared by immunoSEQ multiplex PCR; TCRdb keeps only in-frame clonotypes and omits some of them. Here the sample spans 250,000 to 350,000 clones, around 15% being singletons. The specimen sequenced was central memory CD4+ T cells from blood. Every receptor here comes from a man younger than 40 in good health.

This clone turned up a few times. The chain links TRBV6-6 to TRBJ2-3; D gene uncertain. CDR1 MNHNY and CDR2 SVGAGI come from the germline V gene (reference sequence). The CDR3 totals 16 residues. V was pared by 6 bases and J by 4 bases, with 20 bases between. The CDR3 bases are TGTGCCAGCAGCCCCCCCCCTACCACAAGGGCAGATACGCAGTATTTT. Encoded protein: CASSPPPTTRADTQYF.

This clone was seen a few times. V usage is TRBV10-2 and J usage is TRBJ2-1, with TRBD2 matching over 11 bases. The V segment lost 2 bases and the J segment 0 bases; nucleotides outside the gene matches: 0. The CDR3 consists of 16 residues. In germline, CDR1 is WSHSY, CDR2 SAAADI. This CDR3 reads CASSETSGGSYNEQFF. DNA of the CDR3: TGCGCCAGCAGTGAGACTAGCGGGGGCTCCTACAATGAGCAGTTCTTC.

There are many counts of this clone. The J gene is TRBJ2-5, the V gene TRBV13; either TRBD1 or TRBD2 may fit D (5 bases each). The CDR3 has 14 amino acids. V lost 1 base, J lost 5 bases, and 11 bases lay in between. Germline assignment: CDR1 PRHDT and CDR2 FYEKMQ (reference sequence). In nucleotides, the CDR3 is TGTGCCAGCAGCTTAGCGGGACGTGGGGAGACCCAGTACTTC. It is translated as CASSLAGRGETQYF.

V is TRBV27 and J is TRBJ2-7; 10 positions match TRBD2. The V gene's germline CDR1 is MNHEY and CDR2 SMNVEV (reference sequence). CDR3 length: 16 amino acids. J lost 3 bases, V lost 2 bases, and 7 bases had no gene match. CDR3 sequence: CASSLRLAGALYEQYF. In nucleotides, the CDR3 is TGTGCCAGCAGTTTAAGGCTAGCGGGGGCCCTCTACGAGCAGTACTTC.

On this clone: Mismatch with germline at one junction end may stem from a read error. The J gene is TRBJ1-2, the V gene TRBV18; 9 nucleotides match TRBD1. The CDR3 contains 14 residues. CDR1 and CDR2 (germline): KGHSH, LQKENI. The CDR3 protein is CASSPGQGNYDYTF. CDR3 coding DNA: TGTGCCAGCTCACCGGGACAGGGAAACTATGACTACACCTTC.

The chain carries TRBV27 and TRBJ2-6; the D is unclear. Trimming stripped 1 base from V and 0 bases from J, with 10 bases between. Germline CDR1 and CDR2: MNHEY and SMNVEV (reference sequence). The CDR3 runs 17 residues. CDR3 bases: TGTGCCAGCAGTTTATTTATCTCGTTCTCTGGGGCCAACGTCCTGACTTTC. Amino acids: CASSLFISFSGANVLTF.

This clone was counted a few times. CDR3 in amino acids: CASSEGGYGYTF. CDR3 nucleotides: TGTGCCAGCAGTGAAGGCGGCTATGGCTACACCTTC. The V and J genes are TRBV2 and TRBJ1-2; D uncertain. Looked up from germline, CDR1 is SNHLY and CDR2 is FYNNEI. The CDR3 extends over 12 amino acids. V was cut by 1 base and J by 4 bases, with 4 bases left in between.

As concerns this clone: Other DNA variants within this sample encode the same CDR3. The V call is TRBV30, the J call TRBJ2-7, with no clear D. CDR3 length equals 13 residues. V dropped 0 bases and J dropped 3 bases, with 9 bases sitting between them. Germline CDR1 GTSNPN, CDR2 SVGIG (reference sequence). This chain's CDR3 is CAWSVSLYYEQYV. For the CDR3, the DNA is TGTGCCTGGAGTGTAAGCCTATACTACGAGCAGTACGTC.

This clone was detected a few times. The CDR3 here is CAWKLSSGAAFF. The CDR3 DNA reads TGTGCCTGGAAACTCTCCTCCGGGGCTGCTTTCTTT. The chain has TRBV30 and TRBJ1-1; a possible D gene is TRBD1 (5 bases). Germline V gene data show CDR1 as GTSNPN and CDR2 as SVGIG (reference sequence). V lost 4 bases, J lost 11 bases, and 17 bases lay in between. The CDR3 spans 12 residues.

This clone was detected a few times. The rearrangement links TRBV19 to TRBJ2-5; possibly TRBD2 for D (6 bases). The germline V and J ends were trimmed by 6 bases and 6 bases, with 17 bases remaining between them. The CDR3 totals 14 residues. Germline V gene sequence: CDR1 LNHDA, CDR2 SQIVND (reference sequence). DNA of the CDR3: TGTGCCAGTAGCACCGGAGGGATGGTGAAGACCCAGTACTTC. The encoded protein is CASSTGGMVKTQYF.

In its sample, this clone was seen a few times. This sequence joins TRBV7-2 and TRBJ2-7; 7 nucleotides line up with TRBD2. The trim removed 8 bases at V and 2 bases at J, leaving 12 bases unmatched. This CDR3 spans 15 amino acids. The V gene's germline CDR1 is SGHTA and CDR2 FQGNSA. CDR3 sequence (DNA): TGTGCCAGCGGGGGGAGCAGGACTAGTGCCTACGAGCAGTACTTC. Translated, it gives CASGGSRTSAYEQYF.

The genes are TRBV5-6 and TRBJ2-1; unclear D gene. V was cut by 2 bases and J by 6 bases, with 6 bases left in between. This CDR3 comprises 12 residues. Germline V gives CDR1 SGHDT, CDR2 YYEEEE. The CDR3 nucleotides are TGTGCCAGCAGCTTTTCCGTCAATGAGCAGTTCTTC. Its protein is CASSFSVNEQFF.

This chain joins TRBV6-1 and TRBJ1-5; D is unresolved. The CDR3 spans 13 residues. Germline-derived CDR1 and CDR2 are MNHNS and SASEGT. V was trimmed by 9 bases and J by 7 bases, leaving 16 bases between them. The CDR3 nucleotides read TGTGCCAGTCATACGGAGGCGCGACAGCCCCAGCATTTT. This gives the protein CASHTEARQPQHF.

This clone was counted a single time. The chain carries TRBV12-2 and TRBJ2-3; TRBD1, as called in the table, went unchecked against the DNA. TRBV12-2 is noted as a pseudogene. The CDR3 has 14 residues. The DNA of the CDR3 is TGTGCAAGTCGCGTATGGACAGACACAGATACGCAGTATTTT. Protein product: CASRVWTDTDTQYF.

This clone has more than one count but fewer than ten. An end of the junction does not agree with germline; a read error may underlie this. The J gene is TRBJ1-2, the V gene TRBV10-3; D is unclear. This CDR3 has 15 amino acids. CDR1 and CDR2 (germline): ENHRY, SYGVKD. CDR3 residues: CASSYPPDGDYGYTF. As DNA, the CDR3 is TGTGCCAGCAGTTACCCCCCGGACGGGGACTATGGCTACACCTTC.

A remark on this clone: This may be a read error: a much more frequent sequence differs by one nucleotide. The chain has TRBV5-4 and TRBJ1-4; no clear D. This CDR3 is 13 amino acids long. The germline V gene has CDR1 SGHNT and CDR2 YYREEE (reference sequence). CDR3: CANSHSSGEKLFF. CDR3 coding DNA: TGCGCCAACAGCCACTCAAGCGGGGAAAAACTGTTTTTT.

This clone was detected a few times. Other nucleotide sequences from this sample produce the same CDR3. The rearrangement uses TRBV29-1 and TRBJ1-3; D unclear. This CDR3 has 12 amino acids. Trimming took off 6 bases at V and 0 bases at J, with 6 bases between the two ends. Germline lookup yields CDR1 SQVTM and CDR2 ANQGSEA. The CDR3 loop is CSVQDSGNTIYF. For the CDR3, the DNA is TGCAGCGTCCAAGACTCTGGAAACACCATATATTTT.